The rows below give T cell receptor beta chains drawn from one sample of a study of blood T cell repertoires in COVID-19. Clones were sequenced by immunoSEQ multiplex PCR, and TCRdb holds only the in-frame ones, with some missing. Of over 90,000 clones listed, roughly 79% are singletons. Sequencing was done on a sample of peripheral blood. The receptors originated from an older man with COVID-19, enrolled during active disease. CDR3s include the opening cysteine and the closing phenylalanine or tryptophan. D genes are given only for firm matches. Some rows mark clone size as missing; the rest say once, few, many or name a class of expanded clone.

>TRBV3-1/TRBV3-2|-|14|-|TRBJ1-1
TGTGCCAGCAGCCAAGCCGGGGAGAAAACTGAAGCTTTCTTT
CASSQAGEKTEAFF
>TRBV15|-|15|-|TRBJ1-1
TGTGCCACCAGCAGGGCCGGTGGGAGGAACACTGAAGCTTTCTTT
CATSRAGGRNTEAFF
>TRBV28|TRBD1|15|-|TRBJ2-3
TGTGCCAGCAGTTTACTGACAGGGGGACCAGATACGCAGTATTTT
CASSLLTGGPDTQYF
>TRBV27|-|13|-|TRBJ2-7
TGTGCCAGCAGTTTAGGGCCCTCCGGCGAGCAGTACTTC
CASSLGPSGEQYF
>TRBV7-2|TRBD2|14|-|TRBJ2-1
TGTGCCAGCAGCTTATTTGCGGGGGACAATGAGCAGTTCTTC
CASSLFAGDNEQFF
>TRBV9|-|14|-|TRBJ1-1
TGTGCCAGCAGCGTAGGGAGTGCAGTTGCTGAAGCTTTCTTT
CASSVGSAVAEAFF
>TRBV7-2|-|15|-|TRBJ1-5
TGTGCCAGCAGCTTAGTTTACAGCCAAAATCAGCCCCAGCATTTT
CASSLVYSQNQPQHF
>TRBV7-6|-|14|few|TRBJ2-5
TGTGCCAGCAGCTTGAAGAGTCCCCAAGAGACCCAGTACTTC
CASSLKSPQETQYF
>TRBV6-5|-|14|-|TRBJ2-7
TGTGCCAGCAGTAGGGCCGGGACAACCTACGAGCAGTACTTC
CASSRAGTTYEQYF
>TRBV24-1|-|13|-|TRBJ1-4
TGTGCCACCTCGCGGAACGGGGATGAAAAACTGTTTTTT
CATSRNGDEKLFF
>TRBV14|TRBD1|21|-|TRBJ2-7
TGTGCCAGCAGCCAAGGGATCGACAGGGGGTTTTACTCGACCAATTACTACGAGCAGTACTTC
CASSQGIDRGFYSTNYYEQYF
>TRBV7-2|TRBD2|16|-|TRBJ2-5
TGTGCCAGCAGCCCTTGGACTAGCGGGAGCGCACAGACCCAGTACTTC
CASSPWTSGSAQTQYF
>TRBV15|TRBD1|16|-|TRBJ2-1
TGTGCCACCAGCAGAGATGTCGGGACAGGGAACAATGAGCAGTTCTTC
CATSRDVGTGNNEQFF
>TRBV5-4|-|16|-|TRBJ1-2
TGTGCCAGCAGCTTGGAGACGCGGGACGGTGGCTATGGCTACACCTTC
CASSLETRDGGYGYTF